Listed below are T cell receptor beta chains from one sample, sequenced in a study of shared clonotypes between healthy human individuals. The table came from immunoSEQ multiplex PCR; TCRdb's copy has only in-frame clones and leaves some out. This table holds about 2 million clones, 85% to 95% found once. Source material: naive CD8+ T cells sorted from blood. The receptors stem from a man aged 18 to 29 in good health. Each CDR3 is given with its conserved first and last residue. Each record gives: V gene, D gene, J gene, clone size, CDR3 DNA, CDR3 protein. A D gene is named only where the DNA matches it firmly. Clone size, where shown, is once, few, many, or a class for clones that have expanded.

>TRBV19|.|TRBJ2-7|once
TGTGCCAGTAGTATCCAGGACAACTCCTACGAGCAGTACTTC
CASSIQDNSYEQYF
>TRBV5-6|TRBD1|TRBJ2-1|.
TGTGCCAGCAGCCCTCCCGGGACAGGCGGCTGGGAGCAGTTCTTC
CASSPPGTGGWEQFF
>TRBV4-1|TRBD1|TRBJ1-2|.
TGCGCCAGCAGCCAAGATGGGGGACAGTTGAGCGGCTACACCTTC
CASSQDGGQLSGYTF
>TRBV21-1|.|TRBJ2-7|.
TGTGCCAGCAGCAAAGGGGCACGTGGAGAAGTAACCTACGAGCAGTACTTC
CASSKGARGEVTYEQYF
>TRBV19|TRBD1|TRBJ1-2|.
TGTGCCAGTAGTGCCGAACAGGGGATCTTAAACTATGGCTACACCTTC
CASSAEQGILNYGYTF
>TRBV11-2|.|TRBJ2-7|.
TGTGCCAGCAGCCACTGGTGGGGGGACAGATCCTACGAGCAGTACTTC
CASSHWWGDRSYEQYF
>TRBV7-2|TRBD2|TRBJ2-7|few
TGTGCCAGCAGCTTAGGGTCGGGTCTAGCGGGGTCCTACGAGCAGTACTTC
CASSLGSGLAGSYEQYF
>TRBV7-3|TRBD2|TRBJ2-7|once
TGTGCCAGCAGCTTGAGCGGGGCTACCGAGCAGTACTTC
CASSLSGATEQYF
>TRBV7-6|.|TRBJ2-7|.
TGTGCCAGCAGCTTAGCCCGGTGGGGGGAGCAGTACTTC
CASSLARWGEQYF
>TRBV11-2|.|TRBJ1-5|once
TGTGCCAGCAGCTTAGAAGTTTTTCAGCCCCAGCATTTT
CASSLEVFQPQHF
>TRBV5-5|TRBD1|TRBJ2-7|.
TGTGCCAGCAGCCCGGGGCCTTGGCAGGGGGCCCGGGAGCAGTACTTC
CASSPGPWQGAREQYF
>TRBV5-6|TRBD2|TRBJ2-7|many
TGTGCCAGCAGCTTCTCTAGCGGGCGCGAGGGCGAGCAGTACTTC
CASSFSSGREGEQYF
>TRBV27|.|TRBJ2-1|.
TGTGCCAGCAGTTCGCGCGGACAGATCTACAATGAGCAGTTCTTC
CASSSRGQIYNEQFF
>TRBV19|TRBD1|TRBJ2-3|.
TGTGCCAGTAGCAGGGGGATTAGCACAGATACGCAGTATTTT
CASSRGISTDTQYF
>TRBV4-1|TRBD1|TRBJ1-1|.
TGCGCCAGCAGCCCACGAGGACAGGGTAGCACTGAAGCTTTCTTT
CASSPRGQGSTEAFF
>TRBV27|.|TRBJ1-1|.
TGTGCCAGCAGTTTACTGGGTCAGGGGAACACTGAAGCTTTCTTT
CASSLLGQGNTEAFF
>TRBV7-7|.|TRBJ1-1|.
TGTGCTAGCAGCCCGGCTTTCGTGGGGAACACTGAAGCTTTCTTT
CASSPAFVGNTEAFF
>TRBV7-9|TRBD1|TRBJ2-1|.
TGTGCCAGCAGCTTATGGTCAGGGGGTCTGTACAATGAGCAGTTCTTC
CASSLWSGGLYNEQFF
>TRBV6-6|.|TRBJ1-4|.
TGTGCCAGCAGTGGGGGGCCTGGAAAACTGTTTTTT
CASSGGPGKLFF
>TRBV27|.|TRBJ1-4|.
TGTGCCAGCAGCTGGGGGGGGTTGGGAGAGGAAAAACTGTTTTTT
CASSWGGLGEEKLFF
>TRBV9|.|TRBJ1-2|.
TGTGCCAGCAGCCAGGGGACCACCCACTATGGCTACACCTTC
CASSQGTTHYGYTF
>TRBV7-8|TRBD2|TRBJ2-2|.
TGTGCCAGCAGCTTAGAAGCGGGGGACGGTACCGGGGAGCTGTTTTTT
CASSLEAGDGTGELFF
>TRBV5-6|.|TRBJ1-1|.
TGTGCCAGCAGCTTAGGTTCAATGAACACTGAAGCTTTCTTT
CASSLGSMNTEAFF
>TRBV5-1|TRBD1|TRBJ1-5|.
TGCGCCAGCAGCTTGGAGGGACAGGGGGAATGGGAGCCCCAGCATTTT
CASSLEGQGEWEPQHF
>TRBV7-8|.|TRBJ1-2|.
TGTGCCAGCAGCTTAGGTCACTATGGCTACACCTTC
CASSLGHYGYTF
>TRBV15|.|TRBJ2-2|.
TGTGCCACCAGCAGAGAGGGGAGCGGGGAGCTGTTTTTT
CATSREGSGELFF
>TRBV4-1|.|TRBJ2-7|.
TGCGCCAGCAGCCAAGTGGGACTGGACACCTACGAGCAGTACTTC
CASSQVGLDTYEQYF
>TRBV5-6|.|TRBJ2-2|.
TGTGCCAGCAGCTTGGACACGAACACCGGGGAGCTGTTTTTT
CASSLDTNTGELFF
>TRBV27|.|TRBJ1-1|.
TGTGCCAGCAGTTTATCCTGGGCCTACTCCATGAACACTGAAGCTTTCTTT
CASSLSWAYSMNTEAFF
>TRBV19|.|TRBJ2-2|.
TGTGCCAGTAGTATTGTTAAGGACACCACCGGGGAGCTGTTTTTT
CASSIVKDTTGELFF
>TRBV5-1|.|TRBJ2-7|.
TGCGCCAGCAGCCCGGGGGCCTTTCAGGGGATCTACGAGCAGTACTTC
CASSPGAFQGIYEQYF
>TRBV4-3|TRBD2|TRBJ2-7|.
TGCGCCAGCAGCGAACGGGAGGGCCCCTACGAGCAGTACTTC
CASSEREGPYEQYF
>TRBV5-5|.|TRBJ2-1|.
TGTGCCAGCAGCTTGGGAGCCAATGAGCAGTTCTTC
CASSLGANEQFF
>TRBV30|.|TRBJ1-5|.
TGTGCCTGGAGTTCAGAGAATAGCAATCAGCCCCAGCATTTT
CAWSSENSNQPQHF
>TRBV6-1|TRBD2|TRBJ2-7|.
TGTGCCAGCAGTGAATTTGGACTAGCGGGCGGTAACTACGAGCAGTACTTC
CASSEFGLAGGNYEQYF
>TRBV7-2|.|TRBJ2-1|.
TGTGCCAGCAGCTCCCTCCCTTTAGATGAGCAGTTCTTC
CASSSLPLDEQFF
>TRBV19|TRBD1|TRBJ1-2|.
TGTGCCAGTAGTTCAGGACAGGGGATTAATGGCTACACCTTC
CASSSGQGINGYTF
>TRBV10-2|.|TRBJ1-4|.
TGCGCCAGCAGTACCGTCGTTTTAGGGGGTAGAGAAAAACTGTTTTTT
CASSTVVLGGREKLFF
>TRBV29-1|.|TRBJ1-5|.
TGCAGCGTTGAAGGGGGTAGCAATCAGCCCCAGCATTTT
CSVEGGSNQPQHF
>TRBV4-1|.|TRBJ1-2|.
TGCGCCAGCAGCCCCGACAGTGAATATGGCTACACCTTC
CASSPDSEYGYTF
>TRBV6-1|TRBD1|TRBJ2-1|.
TGTGCCAGCAGTGTCACCGGGACAGGGGGTTGGGATGAGCAGTTCTTC
CASSVTGTGGWDEQFF